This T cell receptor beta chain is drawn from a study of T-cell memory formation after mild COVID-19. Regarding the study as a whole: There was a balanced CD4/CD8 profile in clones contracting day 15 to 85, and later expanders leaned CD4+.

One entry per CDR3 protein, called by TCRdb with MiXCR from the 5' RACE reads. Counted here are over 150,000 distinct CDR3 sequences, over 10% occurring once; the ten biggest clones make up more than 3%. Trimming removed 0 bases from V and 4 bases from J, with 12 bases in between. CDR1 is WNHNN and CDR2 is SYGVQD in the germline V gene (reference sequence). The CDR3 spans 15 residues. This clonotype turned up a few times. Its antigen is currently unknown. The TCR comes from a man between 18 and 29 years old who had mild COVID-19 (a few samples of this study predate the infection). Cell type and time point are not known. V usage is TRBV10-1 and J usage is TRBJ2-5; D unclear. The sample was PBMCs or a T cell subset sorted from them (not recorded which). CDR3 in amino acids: CASSESTGRRETQYF. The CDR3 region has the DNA TGCGCCAGCAGTGAGTCGACGGGCAGACGAGAGACCCAGTACTTC.